This T cell receptor (beta chain) came from a study of blood T cell repertoires in COVID-19 (TCRdb year 2020). In terms of the full investigation: Collaborator samples came from the United States, Italy and Spain and covered acute and convalescent phases of COVID-19. Where available, HLA class I and class II types were obtained from metadata supplied by the sample provider rather than from assay-based typing. Samples came from the ongoing ImmuneRACE study (first 160 participants) plus 1,254 subjects from 6 global collaborators. The repertoires were released in a freely available public database intended as a resource for research on the immune response to SARS-CoV-2. The material from the prospective study consisted of cDNA or gDNA derived from T cells, B-cell-depleted T cells, or PBMCs. Subjects who had been exposed to COVID-19, were actively infected with it, or had recovered from it provided the deeply sampled blood TCRbeta repertoires that made up the dataset. Nearly every sample came with metadata listing a de-identified subject ID, COVID-19 status, age in years and sex.

Comment on this clone: Its antigen has not been determined. Base qualities are not at hand, and no much larger clone is one base apart.

Each collaborating institution followed its own protocols to collect whole blood in K2EDTA tubes. For TCRbeta analysis, collaborators shipped samples in one of three forms: frozen whole blood, isolated PBMCs, or DNA extracted from either of those sample types. TCRbeta CDR3 regions were amplified from genomic DNA by means of the immunoSEQ Assay, a bias-controlled multiplex PCR. Regarding the original processing steps: The number of nucleated cells in each sample was estimated from the amplification of reference gene primers within the assay. To quantify the absolute abundance of each unique TCRbeta CDR3 rearrangement, sequence reads were collapsed and filtered. Productive Simpson clonality was computed per sample as the square root of Simpson's diversity index over productive rearrangements. In TCRdb, the immuneACCESS table is reduced to in-frame sequences with V and J assigned. These tables do not hold every clone; where another copy was compared, an unresolved V gene accounts for under half, and the others remain unexplained. Clone size and the V and J calls come from that table; the DNA yielded D and trimming. For this sample the table gives 35,000 to 45,000 clones, of which over 75% were detected only once. The ten largest account for approximately 10% of the sample.

V lost 4 bases and J lost 0 bases; the stretch between them is 14 bases long. The germline V gene supplies CDR1 SGHRS and CDR2 YFSETQ. The CDR3 contains 16 residues, cysteine and phenylalanine counted. Here the CDR3 DNA is all that survives: 48 bases in frame from base 1. Here is what the overall study found, with its caveats: How much clinical and demographic metadata was included differed by source and by participant, and the metadata was provided uncurated.

What was sequenced was peripheral blood. Here the chain combines TRBV5-1 and TRBJ1-3; the D segment could be TRBD1, given 5 matching bases. The clonotype was recovered from a man aged 60 to 69 with active COVID-19. In nucleotide form, the sequence is TGCGCCAGCAGCAAAGGGACTCTCTCCTCTGGAAACACCATATATTTT. It encodes CASSKGTLSSGNTIYF. Here the CDR3 is joined to the reference TRBV5-1 and TRBJ1-3 genes, and the full variable domain is: KAGVTQTPRYLIKTRGQQVTLSCSPISGHRSVSWYQQTPGQGLQFLFEYFSETQRNKGNFPGRFSGRQFSNSRSEMNVSTLELGDSALYLCASSKGTLSSGNTIYFGEGSWLTVV.